These T cell receptor beta chains were read from a single sample in a study of CD8 T cells in Susac syndrome. TCRdb recomputed calls from the immunoSEQ multiplex PCR reads with MiXCR, one row per CDR3 protein. The table lists some 80,000 distinct CDR3 sequences, just under 95% of them singletons. The sequenced sample consisted of CD8+ T cells from PBMCs. These receptor sequences come from a human donor in good health. Both conserved end residues are part of each CDR3. A D gene is named only where the DNA matches it firmly. Clone sizes are given selectively: once, few, many, or a class where the clone is expanded.

CASSLLRPGLAGPQIIYEQYF,TRBD2,TRBV11-2,TRBJ2-7,NA
CASSRQGATYGYTF,TRBD1,TRBV28,TRBJ1-2,NA
CASSLGQPYTDTQYF,TRBD1,TRBV11-2,TRBJ2-3,few
CASSLRGLPASGANVLTF,NA,TRBV28,TRBJ2-6,NA
CASSFDRRNEKLFF,NA,TRBV7-9,TRBJ1-4,NA
CASSPRDRGWETQYF,TRBD1,TRBV11-2,TRBJ2-5,NA
CASSIVERAADTQYF,NA,TRBV19,TRBJ2-3,NA
CASSEGNYGYTF,NA,TRBV6-1,TRBJ1-2,NA
CASSISGSLYNEQFF,NA,TRBV19,TRBJ2-1,NA
CASSPDRARGYTF,TRBD1,TRBV14,TRBJ1-2,NA
CATRDRYRYEQYF,TRBD1,TRBV27,TRBJ2-7,NA
CASSQPAGLQLDGYTF,NA,TRBV23-1,TRBJ1-2,NA
CSALRKSGPSYEQYF,NA,TRBV29-1,TRBJ2-7,NA
CASSVVATQYNEQFF,NA,TRBV9,TRBJ2-1,NA
CASSFAGHTEAFF,NA,TRBV7-9,TRBJ1-1,NA
CASRVAGVQFGEQFF,TRBD2,TRBV19,TRBJ2-1,NA
CASSRRDRESQNIQYF,TRBD1,TRBV13,TRBJ2-4,NA
CASSKPGTLETQYF,NA,TRBV27,TRBJ2-5,NA
CSASAPRTEWNQPQHF,NA,TRBV20-1,TRBJ1-5,NA
CASSVDGTASYEQYF,NA,TRBV9,TRBJ2-7,NA
CASSLKATDTQYF,NA,TRBV7-3,TRBJ2-3,NA
CSARERLAGSTGELFF,TRBD2,TRBV20-1,TRBJ2-2,once
CASTPAGNNEQFF,NA,TRBV5-6,TRBJ2-1,NA
CSARDRQGSRGYEQYF,NA,TRBV20-1,TRBJ2-7,few
CASSIRQGFEVGYGYTF,TRBD1,TRBV27,TRBJ1-2,NA
CASSLYGVPTEAFF,NA,TRBV27,TRBJ1-1,NA
CASSSLVDPDSNQPQHF,NA,TRBV28,TRBJ1-5,NA
CASSWGGYNEQFF,TRBD2,TRBV6-2/TRBV6-3,TRBJ2-1,few
CASSYPTDTEAFF,NA,TRBV7-9,TRBJ1-1,NA
CASSMGRNNEQFF,NA,TRBV3-1,TRBJ2-1,NA
CASSQELTPSTDTQYF,NA,TRBV3-1,TRBJ2-3,NA
CASSQRARDNSPLHF,NA,TRBV4-3,TRBJ1-6,NA
CASSTPSGGGAFEQYF,TRBD2,TRBV6-1,TRBJ2-7,NA
CASSSPRQGSTYNEQFF,TRBD1,TRBV11-2,TRBJ2-1,once
CASSLGRGIYTDTQYF,NA,TRBV7-9,TRBJ2-3,NA
CASSLAGSETQYF,NA,TRBV12-3/TRBV12-4,TRBJ2-5,NA
CASSPTGASNGYTF,TRBD1,TRBV18,TRBJ1-2,NA
CASSQVWGGTGELFF,TRBD2,TRBV3-1,TRBJ2-2,once